This entry is about one T cell receptor (beta chain). This record belongs to a study of T cell changes during pregnancy in multiple sclerosis. This table comes from immunoSEQ multiplex PCR, and its TCRdb copy is limited to in-frame clones, with some not included. The table has about 120,000 clones, about 93% seen once. This specimen consisted of peripheral blood, obtained before pregnancy. The TCR sequence derives from a female donor with multiple sclerosis, enrolled in a pregnancy study.

The CDR3 coding sequence is TGCGCCAGCAGCTTCTATAGGGGGTTGGGGCGCCAAGAGACCCAGTACTTC. It translates to CASSFYRGLGRQETQYF. This chain uses TRBV5-1 with TRBJ2-5, with D perhaps TRBD1 (6 bases). The CDR3 is made up of 17 amino acids. CDR1 and CDR2 from the germline V gene are SGHRS and YFSETQ. Trimming shortened V by 2 bases and J by 1 base, and 18 bases separated the two germline ends.